This T cell receptor (beta chain) appears in the sequencing data of a study of vaccination effects on CD4 cells after COVID-19. Study-wide results and caveats: Marked clonal contraction was seen late after vaccination (in both infection- and vaccine-induced clones). Few convalescent patients, and no early post-infection timepoints, were available to the study.

V lost 5 bases and J 2 bases, leaving 13 bases between the germline ends. The CDR3 is 14 amino acids. Germline lookup yields CDR1 SEHNR and CDR2 FQNEAQ (reference sequence). In its sample, this clone was seen a few times. Its antigen is still unknown. The data were produced by immunoSEQ multiplex PCR, yet TCRdb's version contains in-frame clones alone and is incomplete. The repertoire has about 54,000 clones, 70% of them found once; the top ten carry about 18%. CD4+ T cells specific for antigen were expanded with viral peptide pools by the ViraFEST assay before sequencing. Culturing for 9 to 10 days preceded CD4+ T cell isolation. Prior SARS-CoV-2 infection was absent in the vaccine recipients, as shown by negative nucleocapsid antibodies.

The V gene is TRBV7-9, the J gene TRBJ2-7; D not certain. The receptor comes from a human donor who received a COVID-19 vaccine. Material: CD4+ T cells from PBMCs cultured with SARS-CoV-2 spike peptides, obtained before COVID-19 vaccination. CDR3 coding DNA: TGTGCCAGCAGCACCTCACAGTCTCCCTACGAGCAGTACTTC. Protein product: CASSTSQSPYEQYF.